This T cell receptor beta chain emerged from a study of PD-1 blockade in mismatch repair-deficient tumors. Findings and caveats of the study: After pembrolizumab, tumor-resident clones rose rapidly, then generally contracted before radiologic responses. All three positive peptides came from frameshift mutations, yielding 142 blood TCRs.

The CDR3 totals 13 residues. V was trimmed by 3 bases and J by 2 bases, leaving 8 bases between them. CDR1 and CDR2 from the germline V gene are SEHNR and FQNEAQ (reference sequence). The time point is: roughly 11-day in vitro stimulation with candidate neoantigen peptide 6. Cells were stimulated roughly 10 days with each of roughly 7 ELISpot-reactive neoantigens. About this clone: Its antigen remains unidentified.

This table comes from immunoSEQ multiplex PCR, and its TCRdb copy is limited to in-frame clones, with some not included. The sample holds about 14,000 clones, around 87% seen once. The V gene is TRBV7-9, the J gene TRBJ2-7; D gene uncertain. Sequencing used cells cultured in vitro, obtained from a patient treated with pembrolizumab. This sequence was found in an adult with mismatch repair-deficient cancer. The CDR3, as DNA: TGTGCCAGCAGCTTTTTGGGGACCTACGAGCAGTACTTC. The encoded protein is CASSFLGTYEQYF.